Listed below are T cell receptor beta chains from one sample, sequenced in a study of T cell repertoires and HLA-DP antigens. No cognate antigen is known for these TCRs. Sequenced by immunoSEQ multiplex PCR; TCRdb stores in-frame clones only, minus some. Counted here are about 89,000 clones, approximately 89% occurring once; the ten biggest clones make up 1.5% to 2%. Sequenced: CD4+ T cells from PBMCs. The receptors originated from a man in his fifties in good health and CMV-seronegative. Both conserved end residues are part of each CDR3. The D gene is left open where the match is weak. Clone size, where shown, is once, few, many, or a class for clones that have expanded.

>-|TRBD2|TRBV5-1|TRBJ2-3
CASSLGAGGPLITDTQYF
TGCGCCAGCAGCTTGGGAGCGGGAGGGCCCCTTATAACAGATACGCAGTATTTT
>-|TRBD1|TRBV5-1|TRBJ2-4
CASSRGDRGNIQYF
TGCGCCAGCAGCCGAGGGGACAGGGGCAACATTCAGTACTTC
>-|-|TRBV28|TRBJ2-6
CASNFGANVLTF
TGTGCCAGCAACTTTGGGGCCAACGTCCTGACTTTC
>-|-|TRBV6-1|TRBJ1-2
CASSDLQGKPLANYGYTF
TGTGCCAGCAGTGACTTGCAGGGCAAGCCCCTAGCTAACTATGGCTACACCTTC
>once|TRBD2|TRBV15|TRBJ2-1
CATSRASGRVYNEQFF
TGTGCCACCAGCAGAGCTAGCGGGAGGGTCTACAATGAGCAGTTCTTC
>-|TRBD1|TRBV18|TRBJ2-7
CASSLGTGSDEQYF
TGTGCCAGCTCACTTGGGACAGGGAGCGACGAGCAGTACTTC
>-|-|TRBV21-1|TRBJ1-1
CASSNRQINTEAFF
TGTGCCAGCAGCAATAGACAGATTAACACTGAAGCTTTCTTT
>-|TRBD1|TRBV9|TRBJ2-3
CASSPQRTGRDTQYF
TGTGCCAGCAGCCCTCAGCGGACAGGGAGGGATACGCAGTATTTT
>-|-|TRBV12-2|TRBJ1-2
CASRILRADYGYTF
TGTGCAAGTCGCATCCTCAGGGCGGACTATGGCTACACCTTC
>-|TRBD1|TRBV7-2|TRBJ2-2
CASSSRDRVRTGELFF
TGTGCCAGCAGCTCTCGGGACAGGGTCCGTACCGGGGAGCTGTTTTTT
>-|-|TRBV9|TRBJ2-3
CASSVLGDTQYF
TGTGCCAGCAGCGTACTAGGAGATACGCAGTATTTT
>-|-|TRBV4-3|TRBJ2-5
CASSQRQGETQYF
TGCGCCAGCAGCCAACGGCAGGGAGAGACCCAGTACTTC
>-|-|TRBV5-4|TRBJ1-3
CASSLGQSAGNTIYF
TGTGCCAGCAGTCTTGGTCAGTCGGCGGGAAACACCATATATTTT